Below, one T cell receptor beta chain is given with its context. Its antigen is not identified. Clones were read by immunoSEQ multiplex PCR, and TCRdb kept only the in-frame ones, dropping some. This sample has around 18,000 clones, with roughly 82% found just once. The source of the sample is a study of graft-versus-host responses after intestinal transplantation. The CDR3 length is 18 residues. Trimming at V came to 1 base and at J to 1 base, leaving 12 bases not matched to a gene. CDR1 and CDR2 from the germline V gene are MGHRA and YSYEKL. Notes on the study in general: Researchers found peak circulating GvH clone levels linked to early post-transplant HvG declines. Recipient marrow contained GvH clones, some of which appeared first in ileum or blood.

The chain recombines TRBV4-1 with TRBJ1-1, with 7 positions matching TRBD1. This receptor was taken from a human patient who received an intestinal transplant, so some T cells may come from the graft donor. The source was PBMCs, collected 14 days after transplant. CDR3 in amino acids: CASSQGVRRGRGNTEAFF. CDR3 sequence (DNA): TGCGCCAGCAGCCAAGGGGTCCGCAGGGGGAGGGGGAACACTGAAGCTTTCTTT.